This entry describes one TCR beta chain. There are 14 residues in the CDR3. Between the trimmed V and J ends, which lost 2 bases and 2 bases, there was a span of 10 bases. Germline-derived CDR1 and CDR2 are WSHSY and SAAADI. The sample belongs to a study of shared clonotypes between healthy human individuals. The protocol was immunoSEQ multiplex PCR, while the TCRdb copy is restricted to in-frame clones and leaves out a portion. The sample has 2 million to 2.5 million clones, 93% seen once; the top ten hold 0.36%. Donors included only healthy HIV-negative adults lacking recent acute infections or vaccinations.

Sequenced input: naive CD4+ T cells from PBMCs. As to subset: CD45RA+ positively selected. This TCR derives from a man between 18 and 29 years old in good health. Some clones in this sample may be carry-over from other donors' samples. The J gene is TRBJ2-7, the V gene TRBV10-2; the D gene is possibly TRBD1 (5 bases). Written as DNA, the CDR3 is TGCGCCAGCAGTGAGGTGAGACAGACCTACGAGCAGTACTTC. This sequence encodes CASSEVRQTYEQYF.